The rows below give T cell receptor beta chains drawn from one sample of a study of CD8+CD57+ T cells in acquired aplastic anemia. TCRdb ran MiXCR on the reads and lists one entry per CDR3 protein. The sample shows about 270,000 distinct CDR3 sequences, about 56% of them seen only once. The sequencing input was sorted CD4+, CD8+, or CD8+CD57+ T cells (not recorded which) from PBMCs. All receptors come from a human donor with severe aplastic anemia or a healthy control (not recorded which). The CDR3 runs from the conserved cysteine through the conserved F or W. A D gene is named only where the DNA matches it firmly. A row's size may be missing; if present it is once, few, many or a size class.

v_call	j_call	d_call	clone_size	cdr3_aa	cdr3_nt
TRBV7-2	TRBJ2-1	TRBD1	many	CASSPTGTQGDEQFF	TGTGCCAGCAGCCCAACTGGGACCCAGGGGGATGAGCAGTTCTTC
TRBV2	TRBJ1-3	.	.	CASRGESSGNTIYF	TGTGCCAGCAGGGGGGAGAGCTCTGGAAACACCATATATTTT
TRBV3-1	TRBJ1-3	.	many	CASSLGSGNTIYF	TGTGCCAGCAGCCTGGGGAGTGGAAACACCATATATTTT
TRBV5-1	TRBJ2-2	.	.	CASSLKVTSNTGELFF	TGCGCCAGCAGCTTAAAGGTTACCTCGAACACCGGGGAGCTGTTTTTT
TRBV5-1	TRBJ1-3	.	many	CASRKDPGISGNTIYF	TGCGCCAGCAGGAAGGACCCAGGGATCTCTGGAAACACCATATATTTT
TRBV9	TRBJ2-5	.	.	CASSVEGGVETQYF	TGTGCCAGCAGCGTAGAAGGGGGGGTCGAGACCCAGTACTTC
TRBV12-3/TRBV12-4	TRBJ1-5	TRBD1	few	CASSFGQAVGQPQHF	TGTGCCAGCAGTTTCGGACAGGCCGTCGGGCAGCCCCAGCATTTT
TRBV6-2/TRBV6-3	TRBJ1-5	.	many	CASSYGRDQPQHF	TGTGCCAGCAGTTACGGCCGGGATCAGCCCCAGCATTTT
TRBV7-3	TRBJ2-1	.	.	CASSPHPSYEQFF	TGTGCCAGCAGTCCCCATCCCTCCTACGAGCAGTTCTTC
TRBV3-1	TRBJ1-6	.	.	CASSQEVRGYNSPLHF	TGTGCCAGCAGCCAAGAAGTCAGGGGCTATAATTCACCCCTCCACTTT
TRBV4-1	TRBJ1-5	.	.	CASSQYENQPQHF	TGCGCCAGCAGCCAATATGAGAATCAGCCCCAGCATTTT
TRBV6-2/TRBV6-3	TRBJ2-5	.	.	CATRATTGKTQHF	TGTGCAACGAGGGCCACCACGGGAAAGACCCAGCACTTC
TRBV19	TRBJ1-2	.	few	CASSIVGTYGYTF	TGTGCCAGTAGTATAGTTGGGACCTATGGCTACACCTTC
TRBV20-1	TRBJ1-2	.	.	CSARDCPENYGYTF	TGCAGTGCTAGAGATTGTCCCGAGAACTATGGCTACACCTTC
TRBV20-1	TRBJ2-7	.	.	CSALTRTISSYEQYF	TGCAGTGCTTTAACCCGGACCATAAGCTCCTACGAGCAGTACTTC
TRBV20-1	TRBJ2-7	.	few	CSARVVNGNEQYF	TGCAGTGCTAGAGTAGTGAACGGGAACGAGCAGTACTTC